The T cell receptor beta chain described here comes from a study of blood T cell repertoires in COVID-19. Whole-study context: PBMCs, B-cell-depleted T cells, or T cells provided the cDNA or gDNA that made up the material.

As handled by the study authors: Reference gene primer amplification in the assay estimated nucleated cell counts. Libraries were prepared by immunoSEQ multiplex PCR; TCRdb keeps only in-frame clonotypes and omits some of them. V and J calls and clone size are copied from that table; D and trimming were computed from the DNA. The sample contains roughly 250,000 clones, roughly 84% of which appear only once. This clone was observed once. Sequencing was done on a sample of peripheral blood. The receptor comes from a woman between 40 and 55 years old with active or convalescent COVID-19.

DNA for the CDR3: TGTGCCAGCAGTTTATCGGTCAGGGGTGAGCAGCCCCAGCATTTT. It codes for CASSLSVRGEQPQHF. J is TRBJ1-5 and V is TRBV27, with D perhaps TRBD1 (6 bases). CDR3 length equals 15 residues. V was shortened by 0 bases and J by 7 bases, with 13 bases between the two germline ends. Germline lookup yields CDR1 MNHEY and CDR2 SMNVEV (reference sequence).